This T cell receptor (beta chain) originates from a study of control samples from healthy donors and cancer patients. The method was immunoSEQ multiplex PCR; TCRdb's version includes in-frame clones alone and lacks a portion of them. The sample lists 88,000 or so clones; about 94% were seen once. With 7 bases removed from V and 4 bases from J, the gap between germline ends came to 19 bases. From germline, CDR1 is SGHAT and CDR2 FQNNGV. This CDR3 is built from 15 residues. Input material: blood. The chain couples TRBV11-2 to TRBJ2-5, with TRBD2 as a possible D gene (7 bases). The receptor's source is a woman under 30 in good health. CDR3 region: CASNRDWGGLETQYF. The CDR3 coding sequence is TGTGCCAGCAACCGAGACTGGGGGGGCTTAGAGACCCAGTACTTC.